The 4 T cell receptor beta chains reported below all come from one sample, sequenced in a study of response to subunit inactivated influenza vaccine. TCRdb re-derived calls from the RT-PCR reads in MiXCR, one entry per CDR3 protein. This sample has about half a million distinct CDR3 sequences, with roughly 25% found just once. The specimen comprised CD4+ T cells sorted from PBMCs, sampled roughly 5 days after vaccination. The origin of the receptors is a man between 50 and 59 years old who received an inactivated influenza vaccine.

This clonotype was seen more than once but under ten times. The CDR3 region has the DNA TGTGCCAGCAGCTTAACAAGGAGCTCCTACAATGAGCAGTTCTTC. As protein: CASSLTRSSYNEQFF. V gene TRBV7-3 combines with J gene TRBJ2-1, with D hard to call. This CDR3 is built from 15 residues. V gave up 0 bases and J gave up 0 bases, with 6 bases separating them. Germline V gene data show CDR1 as SGHTA and CDR2 as FQGTGA.

J is TRBJ1-2 and V is TRBV11-2, with unresolved D. The CDR3 is made up of 15 amino acids. CDR1 and CDR2 (germline): SGHAT, FQNNGV. Deletions cut 1 base from V and 4 bases from J, with 13 bases between. CDR3 protein: CASSLVYQGIYGYTF. The CDR3 DNA is TGTGCCAGCAGCTTAGTGTATCAAGGGATCTATGGCTACACCTTC.

The rearrangement joins TRBV6-1 to TRBJ1-6, with TRBD1 matching over 7 bases. The CDR3 has 14 residues. Trimming removed 6 bases from V and 7 bases from J; junction bases left unmatched: 6. CDR1 is MNHNS and CDR2 is SASEGT in the germline V gene. Here the CDR3 DNA reads TGTGCCAGCAGGGGCGAGACAGGGAATTCACCCCTCCACTTT. Residues: CASRGETGNSPLHF.

The chain employs TRBV20-1 and TRBJ2-7; TRBD2 is a possible D gene (5 bases). This CDR3 comprises 14 residues. The V end lost 0 bases, the J end lost 7 bases, and 16 bases lay between the germline ends. Germline V gene data show CDR1 as DFQATT and CDR2 as SNEGSKA (reference sequence). In DNA form, the CDR3 reads TGCAGTGCTAGAGATCCGGGGAGAGTCTTGGAGCAGTACTTC. Translated, it gives CSARDPGRVLEQYF.